In this sample, the clone carrying this TCR beta chain turned up a few times. Reverse transcription used about 0.45 to 1 ug RNA and random hexamers. TCRdb re-analysed the immunoSEQ multiplex PCR reads in MiXCR, keeping a single row per CDR3 protein. The repertoire has tens of thousands of distinct CDR3 sequences, over 85% of them found once; the top ten carry roughly 0.58%. This specimen comes from a study of CD8 T cells in Susac syndrome. Sequencing of TCR beta drew on CD8+ and CD4+ T cells from blood. The control group consisted of healthy donors matched for age and sex. Looked up from germline, CDR1 is MDHEN and CDR2 is SYDVKM. The V and J ends lost 3 bases and 6 bases respectively, with 12 bases between them. CDR3 length: 14 amino acids.

The sequenced sample was CD8+ T cells from PBMCs. The chain joins TRBV28 to TRBJ1-5; no clear D gene. This sequence was found in a human donor in good health. This CDR3 is CASSLRQLGQPQHF. The CDR3 DNA is TGTGCCAGCAGTTTGAGACAATTAGGTCAGCCCCAGCATTTT.